This TCR beta chain was captured by sequencing in a study of T cells in localized non-small cell lung cancer (dated by TCRdb to the early 2020s). Describing the broader study: The study analyzed T cell repertoires of 236 early-stage NSCLC patients, comparing tumors and uninvolved tumor-adjacent lungs. NSCLC patients had a mean age of roughly 66 years, and 129 were male and about a hundred female. The cohort was made up of fewer than 250 treatment-naive NSCLC patients whose localized lung tumors had been resected. Beyond this particular receptor, the publication reports: Longer overall survival was associated with higher T cell density in blood, whereas shorter survival was associated with higher clonality in adjacent lung. Uninvolved tumor-adjacent lung showed the highest T cell clonality, higher than tumor, which suggests more focused antigenic responses in the adjacent lung. A median of roughly 56 of the top 100 tumor clones were detected in paired uninvolved adjacent lung, and 25 to 35 of these tumor clones were also found among the top 100 clones of the paired uninvolved adjacent lung. Multi-region tumor sequencing was not performed, so intratumor heterogeneity could not be excluded. Because of the exploratory design, TCR variables were selected using unadjusted p-values without false-discovery rate correction.

The immunoSEQ Assay was used to sequence TCR beta CDR3 regions from DNA. In the original analysis: T cell density was computed as TCR beta template counts normalized to usable DNA estimated by amplifying housekeeping genes. Richness was estimated with the preseqR package, extrapolating to 400,000 templates for PBMC samples and 120,000 templates for tissue samples. Clonality was defined as one minus Pielou's evenness. Tissue-enriched TCRs were identified through differential abundance testing performed on productive amino-acid clonotypes, with a minimum total count of 5 and an alpha of 0.1. The Jaccard Index and the Morisita Overlap Index were used to measure repertoire overlap between compartments. GLIPH clustered TCR beta CDR3s with public tetramer-defined viral CDR3s; viral motifs required at least three viral sequences plus V-gene enrichment. This immuneACCESS table, as held by TCRdb, lists in-frame sequences with V and J called but not all clones. Of the missing ones, under half trace to an unresolved V gene in checked studies; the others have no known cause. V, J and clone size derive from that table, while D and trimming were established from the DNA sequence. This sample holds tens of thousands of clones; around 90% were observed only once. The ten biggest clones cover less than 25% of the sample.

At diagnosis, peripheral blood, uninvolved tumor-adjacent lung and tumor were collected and were preserved as a mix of fresh-frozen and FFPE material. For TCR repertoire profiling, the blood samples were analyzed as peripheral blood mononuclear cells. Deletion took 3 bases off V and 6 bases off J, with a span of 15 bases between the germline ends. The CDR3 runs 14 amino acids, cysteine and phenylalanine included. Only CDR3 DNA is held: 42 bases, read in frame from base 1. The germline V gene provides CDR1 SGDLS and CDR2 YYNGEE. As for this clone: This receptor's antigen is unknown. Within one base of it there is no much larger clone, and no base qualities were kept.

The source is a man aged 35-69 years with stage I squamous cell lung carcinoma. The sequences come from peripheral blood, collected before any cancer treatment. The rearrangement joined TRBV9 to TRBJ1-1, and possibly TRBD1, on 5 matching bases. The bases are TGTGCCAGCAGCGCCGGAGGAGGGGAGCCTGAAGCTTTCTTT. It specifies CASSAGGGEPEAFF. When the CDR3 is completed using the reference TRBV9 and TRBJ1-1 genes on either side, the full variable domain is DSGVTQTPKHLITATGQRVTLRCSPRSGDLSVYWYQQSLDQGLQFLIQYYNGEERAKGNILERFSAQQFPDLHSELNLSSLELGDSALYFCASSAGGGEPEAFFGQGTRLTVV.